This TCR beta chain is from a study of blood T cell repertoires in COVID-19. Categorization into cohorts depended on clinical history that participants reported. In Cohort 3, a recovered donor had either two negative PCRs, clearance, or symptom resolution. Authors' analysis steps: Reference gene primer amplification in the assay estimated nucleated cell counts. The method was immunoSEQ multiplex PCR; TCRdb's version includes in-frame clones alone and lacks a portion of them. The DNA was the basis for D and trimming; V, J and clone size are from that table. The sample lists about 400,000 clones; roughly 84% were seen once. This CDR3 has 14 residues. V shed 10 bases, J shed 6 bases, and the junction held 12 bases outside the gene matches. Per the germline V gene, CDR1 is LNHDA and CDR2 is SQIVND (reference sequence).

The chain links TRBV19 to TRBJ2-1; TRBD1 aligns across 7 bases. This receptor was obtained from a woman aged 25-40 years who had recovered from COVID-19. Sequenced input: PBMCs or T cells enriched from blood (not recorded which). DNA for the CDR3: TGTGCCACTGCAACCGGGACAGCTCCCAATGAGCAGTTCTTC. This gives the protein CATATGTAPNEQFF. The variable domain in full, completed from reference TRBV19 and TRBJ2-1, reads DGGITQSPKYLFRKEGQNVTLSCEQNLNHDAMYWYRQDPGQGLRLIYYSQIVNDFQKGDIAEGYSVSREKKESFPLTVTSAQKNPTAFYLCATATGTAPNEQFFGPGTRLTVL.